These 15 T cell receptor beta chains originate from one sample sequenced in a study of T cells in Graves' hyperthyroidism and ophthalmopathy. RNA transcripts served as the template for amplifying TCR beta CDR3 regions. Primed by the HTBI set, a first-round RT-PCR was run on the TCR CDR3. TCRdb analysed the multiplex PCR reads with MiXCR anew, one entry per CDR3 protein. The table lists about 720,000 distinct CDR3 sequences, roughly 20% of them singletons. Specimen: blood. These receptor sequences come from a woman aged 45-65 years with Graves' hyperthyroidism that later progressed to Graves' ophthalmopathy.

Note on this clonotype: Given a much more abundant clone one base away, this may be a read error. The chain has TRBV9 and TRBJ1-5; D call uncertain. CDR3 size: 14 residues. Trimming shortened V by 3 bases and J by 0 bases, and 7 bases separated the two germline ends. In germline, CDR1 is SGDLS, CDR2 YYNGEE. The CDR3 nucleotides read TGTGCCAGCAGCGACGGGGATAGCAATCAGCCCCAGCATTTT. Translation: CASSDGDSNQPQHF.

The chain has TRBV20-1 and TRBJ2-3; D remains unclear. Germline-derived CDR1 and CDR2 are DFQATT and SNEGSKA (reference sequence). The CDR3 runs to 14 residues. V was clipped by 1 base and J by 1 base, with 9 bases between them. CDR3 protein: CSARVVWGTDTQYF. The CDR3 DNA follows: TGCAGTGCTAGAGTTGTTTGGGGCACAGATACGCAGTATTTT.

This clonotype was recorded a few times. The CDR3: CAIGGGDYGYTF. The CDR3 region has the DNA TGTGCCATCGGGGGGGGCGACTATGGCTACACCTTC. J is TRBJ1-2 and V is TRBV6-1; possible D gene TRBD1, 6 bases. Trimming pared 10 bases from V and 3 bases from J, leaving 12 bases between. The CDR3 runs to 12 residues. Germline CDR1 reads MNHNS; CDR2 reads SASEGT.

The CDR3, as DNA: TGTGCCAGTAGTAGGAGTGCCGCGGTTAATCAGCCCCAGCATTTT. Protein: CASSRSAAVNQPQHF. V and J are TRBV19 and TRBJ1-5; D is uncertain. CDR1 is LNHDA and CDR2 is SQIVND in the germline V gene (reference sequence). Trimming took 4 bases from V and 4 from J, leaving 14 bases between them. The CDR3 consists of 15 residues.

The rearrangement links TRBV7-9 to TRBJ1-3; D gene ambiguous. This CDR3 has 16 residues. Per germline, CDR1 SEHNR and CDR2 FQNEAQ (reference sequence). V was shortened by 1 base and J by 0 bases, with 10 bases between the two germline ends. This CDR3 reads CASSLVPLGSGNTIYF. The CDR3 DNA reads TGTGCCAGCAGCTTAGTTCCGCTTGGCTCTGGAAACACCATATATTTT. Full variable domain (remainder filled in from reference TRBV7-9 and TRBJ1-3): DTGVSQNPRHKITKRGQNVTFRCDPISEHNRLYWYRQTLGQGPEFLTYFQNEAQLEKSRLLSDRFSAERPKGSFSTLEIQRTEQGDSAMYLCASSLVPLGSGNTIYFGEGSWLTVV.

This clonotype was detected many times. V and J are TRBV7-3 and TRBJ2-1, with TRBD2 identical over 8 bases. Looked up from germline, CDR1 is SGHTA and CDR2 is FQGTGA. V was clipped by 2 bases and J by 7 bases; unmatched bases: 4. There are 14 residues in the CDR3. The CDR3 spells CASSLAGGMNEQFF. The CDR3 DNA reads TGTGCCAGCAGCTTAGCGGGGGGTATGAATGAGCAGTTCTTC.

Concerning this clonotype: The junction departs from the called germline gene at one end, perhaps through a read error. V is TRBV7-9 and J is TRBJ2-1; 13 nucleotides agree with TRBD2. CDR1 and CDR2 from the germline V gene are SEHNR and FQNEAQ (reference sequence). The CDR3 is 19 amino acids. The CDR3 loop is CASSLTGLAGILNYDEQFF. CDR3 nucleotide sequence: TGTGCCAGCAGCTTAACGGGACTAGCGGGGATTCTTAACTACGATGAGCAGTTCTTC.

This clonotype showed up just a few times. The CDR3 nucleotides read TGTGCCAGCAAGGACGCACTTAATGAAAAACTGTTTTTT. Amino acids: CASKDALNEKLFF. The chain couples TRBV7-8 to TRBJ1-4; no clear D. CDR3 size: 13 residues. The V end was cut by 7 bases, the J end by 4 bases, with 10 bases between. CDR1 and CDR2 (germline): SGHVS, FQNEAQ.

Ten or more counts support this clonotype. The chain links TRBV12-3 or TRBV12-4 to TRBJ1-2; 7 bases are shared with TRBD1. Germline trimming cut 3 bases from V and 3 bases from J; bases unmatched to any gene: 7. CDR3 length equals 15 residues. The CDR3 is CASSFGDRADYGYTF. For the CDR3, the DNA is TGTGCCAGCAGTTTCGGTGACAGGGCCGACTATGGCTACACCTTC.

There are a few counts of this clonotype. This chain links TRBV7-2 with TRBJ1-5, with TRBD1 as a possible D gene (5 bases). There are 12 residues in the CDR3. Trimming shortened V by 4 bases and J by 9 bases, and 10 bases separated the two germline ends. The germline CDR1 and CDR2 sequences are SGHTA and FQGNSA. CDR3 sequence (DNA): TGTGCCAGCAGCTCCGCAGGGCTGCCCCAGCATTTT. Translation: CASSSAGLPQHF.

This clonotype has at least ten counts. The V gene is TRBV18, the J gene TRBJ1-1; D is uncertain. Per germline, CDR1 KGHSH and CDR2 LQKENI. This CDR3 spans 13 amino acids. Between the trimmed V and J ends, which lost 2 bases and 4 bases, there was a span of 8 bases. CDR3: CASSPGLGTEAFF. CDR3 bases: TGTGCCAGCTCACCAGGTCTCGGCACTGAAGCTTTCTTT. Drawing the rest from reference TRBV18 and TRBJ1-1, the complete variable domain is NAGVMQNPRHLVRRRGQEARLRCSPMKGHSHVYWYRQLPEEGLKFMVYLQKENIIDESGMPKERFSAEFPKEGPSILRIQQVVRGDSAAYFCASSPGLGTEAFFGQGTRLTVV.

This clonotype was detected many times. The chain recombines TRBV3-1 with TRBJ2-3; D gene unclear. V gave up 1 base and J gave up 4 bases, with 9 bases separating them. The CDR3 covers 14 residues. Germline-derived CDR1 and CDR2 are LGHDT and YNNKEL (reference sequence). The CDR3 region has the DNA TGTGCCAGCAGCCAAGGGACGAGGTCAGATACGCAGTATTTT. The encoded protein is CASSQGTRSDTQYF.

This clonotype was observed a few times. The rearrangement links TRBV6-1 to TRBJ1-5, with D tentatively TRBD1 (6 bases). The CDR3 is 15 residues long. V lost 5 bases and J 0 bases, leaving 11 bases between the germline ends. Germline values: CDR1 MNHNS, CDR2 SASEGT. Here the CDR3 DNA reads TGTGCCAGCAGTAACACAGGGTATAGCAATCAGCCCCAGCATTTT. The encoded protein is CASSNTGYSNQPQHF.

With respect to this clonotype: A clone one base away is much larger, so this may be a read error. The chain recombines TRBV30 with TRBJ2-7; TRBD1 agrees at 8 bases. CDR1 is GTSNPN and CDR2 is SVGIG in the germline V gene (reference sequence). The CDR3 has 14 residues. For the CDR3, the DNA is TGTGCCTGGGGTGTAGACAGGGGAATTGACGAGCAGTACTTC. Translated: CAWGVDRGIDEQYF.

This clonotype was counted at least ten times. The V gene is TRBV12-3 or TRBV12-4, the J gene TRBJ1-1; unclear D gene. Trimming took off 3 bases at V and 3 bases at J, with 5 bases between the two ends. This CDR3 has 12 amino acids. The CDR3 DNA reads as TGTGCCAGCAGTTTCGGGGACACTGAAGCTTTCTTT. It codes for CASSFGDTEAFF.